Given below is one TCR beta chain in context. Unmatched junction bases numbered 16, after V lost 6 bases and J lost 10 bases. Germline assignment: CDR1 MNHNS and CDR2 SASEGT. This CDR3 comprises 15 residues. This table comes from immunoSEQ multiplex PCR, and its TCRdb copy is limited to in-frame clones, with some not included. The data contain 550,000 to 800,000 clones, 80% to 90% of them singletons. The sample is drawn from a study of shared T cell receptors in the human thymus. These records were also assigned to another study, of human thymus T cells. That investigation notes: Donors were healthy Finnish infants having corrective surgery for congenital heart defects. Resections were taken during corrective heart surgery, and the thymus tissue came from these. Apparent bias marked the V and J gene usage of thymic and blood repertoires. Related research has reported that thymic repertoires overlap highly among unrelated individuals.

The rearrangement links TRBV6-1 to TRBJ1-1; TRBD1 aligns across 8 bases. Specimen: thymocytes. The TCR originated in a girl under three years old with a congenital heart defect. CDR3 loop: CASSKVPTGTGGAFF. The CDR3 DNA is TGTGCCAGCAGCAAAGTCCCAACTGGAACAGGGGGAGCTTTCTTT.